One sample yielded the 19 T cell receptor beta chains listed below, sequenced in a study of identical twins. Each CDR3 protein is one row after TCRdb ran MiXCR on the 5' RACE reads. The sample holds 400,000 to 650,000 distinct CDR3 sequences; less than 25% are singletons and the top ten take 0.91%. This same sample was also part of a study on T cells expressing NK-cell markers.

Sequencing input: CD4+ T cells sorted from blood. The receptors here all came from a woman aged 18-29 years in good health.

The chain uses TRBV20-1 and TRBJ2-7, with TRBD2 matching 10 bases. Germline CDR1 DFQATT, CDR2 SNEGSKA (reference sequence). The trim removed 5 bases at V and 4 bases at J, leaving 14 bases unmatched. The CDR3 runs 16 residues. CDR3 sequence (DNA): TGCAGTGCTCGAGCTCGGTTAGCGGGGGGACGGTACGAGCAGTACTTC. Residues: CSARARLAGGRYEQYF.

The chain is built from TRBV20-1 and TRBJ2-1, with no clear D. V was pared by 3 bases and J by 4 bases, with 7 bases between. Germline assignment: CDR1 DFQATT and CDR2 SNEGSKA (reference sequence). This CDR3 contains 12 residues. DNA for the CDR3: TGCAGTGCTAGGTGGATTTACAATGAGCAGTTCTTC. This gives the protein CSARWIYNEQFF.

V and J are TRBV5-6 and TRBJ2-5, with D perhaps TRBD1 or TRBD2 (5 bases each). Germline V lookup: CDR1 SGHDT, CDR2 YYEEEE. This CDR3 has 15 residues. The V end lost 4 bases, the J end lost 1 base, and 14 bases lay between the germline ends. The CDR3 spells CASSGTYRAQETQYF. CDR3 coding DNA: TGTGCCAGCAGCGGGACGTATCGCGCCCAAGAGACCCAGTACTTC.

This chain joins TRBV20-1 and TRBJ1-4, with 7 bases that match TRBD1. Germline lookup yields CDR1 DFQATT and CDR2 SNEGSKA (reference sequence). CDR3 length equals 15 residues. With V trimmed by 0 bases and J by 8 bases, 9 bases remained unmatched. CDR3 sequence: CSARDPQGTGEKLFF. The CDR3 nucleotides are TGCAGTGCTAGAGACCCACAGGGGACTGGGGAAAAACTGTTTTTT.

At least ten counts were recorded for this clonotype. The chain combines TRBV5-1 with TRBJ2-5; D is possibly TRBD2 (5 bases). Germline assignment: CDR1 SGHRS and CDR2 YFSETQ. This CDR3 is built from 13 residues. The V and J ends lost 4 bases and 4 bases respectively, with 11 bases between them. Here the CDR3 DNA reads TGCGCCAGCAGCCTCAGGACTGGAGAGACCCAGTACTTC. Amino acid sequence: CASSLRTGETQYF.

The CDR3 bases are TGCAGCGTTGAAGCCTCGGGGGGGAATGAGCAGTTCTTC. Its translation is CSVEASGGNEQFF. V gene TRBV29-1 combines with J gene TRBJ2-1, with TRBD2 matching over 8 bases. CDR1 and CDR2 from the germline V gene are SQVTM and ANQGSEA. Germline trimming cut 1 base from V and 7 bases from J; bases unmatched to any gene: 3. This CDR3 region has 13 residues.

This clonotype was picked up a small number of times. The gene calls are TRBV7-2 and TRBJ2-3; a possible D gene is TRBD2 (6 bases). CDR3 length: 16 amino acids. CDR1 SGHTA and CDR2 FQGNSA come from the germline V gene. With 1 base removed from V and 3 bases from J, the gap between germline ends came to 14 bases. In nucleotides, the CDR3 is TGTGCCAGCAGCTTAGTAGGCAGGGCGGGGACAGATACGCAGTATTTT. Protein: CASSLVGRAGTDTQYF.

This clonotype showed up many times. This chain uses TRBV7-6 with TRBJ2-1, with D possibly matching TRBD1 (6 bases). V was trimmed by 5 bases and J by 0 bases, leaving 11 bases between them. This CDR3 comprises 15 residues. Germline loops: CDR1 SGHVS, CDR2 FNYEAQ. Written as DNA, the CDR3 is TGTGCCAGCAGCGGGGGCCAGGGCTCCTACAATGAGCAGTTCTTC. Encoded protein: CASSGGQGSYNEQFF.

The chain combines TRBV20-1 with TRBJ1-3; TRBD1 matches 8 bases. The CDR3 covers 14 residues. V lost 4 bases to trimming and J lost 2 bases; unmatched junction nucleotides: 4. The germline CDR1 and CDR2 sequences are DFQATT and SNEGSKA (reference sequence). The DNA of the CDR3 is TGCAGTGCTAAGACGGACAGGGCTGGAAACACCATATATTTT. Translating it yields CSAKTDRAGNTIYF.

V usage is TRBV11-2 and J usage is TRBJ2-6; perhaps TRBD1 as D (6 bases). V lost 5 bases and J lost 4, with 15 bases in between. Germline V lookup: CDR1 SGHAT, CDR2 FQNNGV. The CDR3 has 16 residues. For the CDR3, the DNA is TGTGCCAGCAGCCAACTGACAGGCTCCGGGGCCAACGTCCTGACTTTC. Its protein is CASSQLTGSGANVLTF.

This clonotype was observed a few times. This rearrangement joins TRBV27 to TRBJ2-3; D is perhaps TRBD1 (6 bases). The germline CDR1 and CDR2 sequences are MNHEY and SMNVEV (reference sequence). This CDR3 comprises 14 residues. V gave up 2 bases and J gave up 5 bases, with 11 bases separating them. CDR3 coding DNA: TGTGCCAGCAGTTTAAGGGGGAGAGGAGATACGCAGTATTTT. It yields the protein CASSLRGRGDTQYF.

This clonotype was detected a few times. J is TRBJ1-6 and V is TRBV19; D remains unclear. The germline gives CDR1 LNHDA, CDR2 SQIVND (reference sequence). Trimming took 5 bases from V and 9 from J, leaving 17 bases between them. The CDR3 loop spans 15 amino acids. The CDR3 DNA follows: TGTGCCAGTAGTTTACCGGACGCTATACCTTCACCCCTCCACTTT. This translates into CASSLPDAIPSPLHF.

V usage is TRBV12-3 or TRBV12-4 and J usage is TRBJ2-7; 10 bases match TRBD2. This CDR3 contains 14 residues. Trimming at V came to 6 bases and at J to 5 bases, leaving 7 bases not matched to a gene. Written as DNA, the CDR3 is TGTGCCAGCAGGCTAGCTAGCGGGAGACACGAGCAGTACTTC. Translation: CASRLASGRHEQYF.

The chain employs TRBV20-1 and TRBJ2-3, with 8 bases aligning to TRBD1. The trim removed 6 bases at V and 4 bases at J, leaving 6 bases unmatched. The germline gives CDR1 DFQATT, CDR2 SNEGSKA (reference sequence). The CDR3 runs 13 residues. The CDR3 loop reads CSALGQGSDTQYF. CDR3 bases: TGCAGTGCACTCGGACAGGGCTCAGATACGCAGTATTTT.

V gene TRBV20-1 combines with J gene TRBJ2-1; perhaps TRBD1 as D (6 bases). CDR3 length: 11 residues. V was pared by 7 bases and J by 8 bases, with 12 bases between. CDR1 and CDR2 (germline): DFQATT, SNEGSKA (reference sequence). The CDR3 coding sequence is TGCAGTGTCTGGGGGCGGGATGAGCAGTTCTTC. Amino acids: CSVWGRDEQFF.

This clonotype has a handful of counts. V is TRBV20-1 and J is TRBJ2-5; perhaps D is TRBD1 or TRBD2 (5 bases each). This CDR3 spans 14 amino acids. Trimming removed 3 bases from V and 2 bases from J, with 13 bases in between. Germline-derived CDR1 and CDR2 are DFQATT and SNEGSKA (reference sequence). DNA of the CDR3: TGCAGTGCTAGGATCCCGGGGCTACAAGAGACCCAGTACTTC. Its protein product is CSARIPGLQETQYF.

CDR3 bases: TGTGCCAGCAGTTTGCTAGCAGAGACCCAGTACTTC. Translation: CASSLLAETQYF. V and J are TRBV12-3 or TRBV12-4 and TRBJ2-5, with D possibly TRBD2 on 5 matching bases. CDR3 length: 12 residues. Trimming took off 3 bases at V and 4 bases at J, with 6 bases between the two ends.

The rearrangement uses TRBV5-1 and TRBJ2-5, with a tentative D call TRBD2 (5 bases). The V and J ends lost 3 bases and 4 bases respectively, with 7 bases between them. The CDR3 is 12 residues long. The V gene's germline CDR1 is SGHRS and CDR2 YFSETQ. CDR3 region: CASSSGRETQYF. In nucleotides, the CDR3 is TGCGCCAGCAGCTCTGGGAGAGAGACCCAGTACTTC.

The rearrangement joins TRBV14 to TRBJ2-1, with unresolved D. V was cut by 5 bases and J by 11 bases, with 19 bases left in between. CDR1 and CDR2 (germline): SGHDN, FVKESK. The CDR3 is 14 amino acids. In DNA form, the CDR3 reads TGTGCCAGCAGCAAGACTGCAGTATTGGGGAAGCAGTTCTTC. It encodes CASSKTAVLGKQFF.